One sample yielded the 23 T cell receptor beta chains listed below, sequenced in a study of T cell clonality in common variable immunodeficiency. Using immunoSEQ multiplex PCR, the repertoire was profiled, and TCRdb retains in-frame clones only, with some absent. Captured here are approximately 37,000 clones, none seen once; the top ten comprise roughly a tenth. Material for sequencing was peripheral blood mononuclear cells. Receptors were obtained from a person aged 18 to 70 in good health.

This clone showed up many times. The CDR3 extends 3 residues past the end of the read, so its final part is completed from the germline J gene. V gene TRBV5-1 combines with J gene TRBJ2-7; D is undetermined. CDR1 and CDR2 (germline): SGHRS, YFSETQ. V was pared by 4 bases and J by 0 bases, with 8 bases between. The CDR3 sequence is 13 residues long. The CDR3 DNA, read in part, is TGCGCCAGCAGCCCAGGCAGCTCCTACGAG. Translating it yields CASSPGSSYE. The complete CDR3 reads CASSPGSSYEQYF.

About this clone: Sequencing ends 3 residues short of the CDR3 end; the germline J gene provides the rest. J is TRBJ1-2 and V is TRBV5-6; D is uncertain. In germline, CDR1 is SGHDT, CDR2 YYEEEE. This CDR3 is 13 amino acids long. Partial CDR3 DNA: TGTGCCAGCAGCTTTAGGTCGGGTTACGAC. It specifies CASSFRSGYD. In full, the CDR3 is CASSFRSGYDYTF. The complete variable domain, with remaining parts taken from reference TRBV5-6 and TRBJ1-2, reads DAGVTQSPTHLIKTRGQQVTLRCSPKSGHDTVSWYQQALGQGPQFIFQYYEEEERQRGNFPDRFSGHQFPNYSSELNVNALLLGDSALYLCASSFRSGYDYTFGSGTRLTVV.

This clone has ten or more counts. The CDR3 extends 3 residues past the end of the read, so its final part is completed from the germline J gene. Other DNA sequences in the same sample also yield this CDR3. The V gene is TRBV29-1, the J gene TRBJ1-1; 11 bases map to TRBD1. V lost 7 bases to trimming and J lost 5 bases; unmatched junction nucleotides: 3. Germline-derived CDR1 and CDR2 are SQVTM and ANQGSEA. The CDR3 consists of 12 residues. The CDR3 spells CSAGQGDTEAFF. The DNA read from the CDR3 is TGCAGCGCGGGACAGGGGGATACTGAA.

This clone was detected ten times or more. The read stops 3 residues short of the end of the CDR3; the missing end is completed from the germline J gene. This sequence joins TRBV2 and TRBJ1-2, with TRBD1 identical over 7 bases. The CDR3 consists of 11 residues. Germline CDR1 reads SNHLY; CDR2 reads FYNNEI. Losses at the gene ends were 6 bases for V and 7 bases for J; bases not matched to a gene: 2. The CDR3 bases that were read are TGTGCCAGCAGGGGACAGTCTGGC. It yields the protein CASRGQSG. Given in full, the CDR3 is CASRGQSGYTF.

This clone was observed a few times. The DNA read from the CDR3 is TGCAGTTCACGACAGGTCCGGGAGACG. It specifies CSSRQVRET. The whole CDR3 protein reads CSSRQVRETQYF. The gene calls are TRBV20-1 and TRBJ2-3; D may be TRBD1 or TRBD2 (6 bases each). Sequencing ends 3 residues short of the CDR3 end; the germline J gene provides the rest. Per the germline V gene, CDR1 is DFQATT and CDR2 is SNEGSKA (reference sequence). The CDR3 sequence is 12 residues long.

This clone was detected many times. The read terminates 3 residues ahead of where the CDR3 ends, so the germline J gene completes it. The chain joins TRBV11-3 to TRBJ2-7; D not certain. This CDR3 has 15 residues. Germline values: CDR1 SGHNT, CDR2 YENEEA. V gave up 4 bases and J gave up 3 bases, with 16 bases separating them. Partial CDR3 DNA: TGTGCCAGCAGCTCCCGGCAGGCCGGAATCTACGAG. It specifies CASSSRQAGIYE. The CDR3 reads in full as CASSSRQAGIYEQYF.

This clone was seen repeatedly, ten times or more. The read falls 3 residues short of the CDR3 end, and the missing part is taken from the germline J gene. The V and J genes are TRBV12-3 or TRBV12-4 and TRBJ2-7, with 10 nucleotides matching TRBD1. V shed 6 bases, J shed 1 base, and the junction held 3 bases outside the gene matches. The CDR3 runs to 14 residues. Partial CDR3 DNA: TGTGCCAGCAGCCGGACAGGGGGATCCTACGAG. Translated, it gives CASSRTGGSYE. The entire CDR3 protein reads CASSRTGGSYEQYF.

The CDR3 sequence is CASSPRGGNEQYF. The DNA read from the CDR3 is TGTGCCAGTAGCCCGAGGGGGGGAAACGAG. This chain links TRBV19 with TRBJ2-7; possibly TRBD2 for D (7 bases). The CDR3 end is not reached by the read, which stops 3 residues before it; the germline J gene fills it in. Germline assignment: CDR1 LNHDA and CDR2 SQIVND (reference sequence). The V gene lost 6 bases and the J gene lost 5 bases, with 14 bases spanning the gap. CDR3 length: 13 residues.

This clone was counted many times. The CDR3 end lies 3 residues beyond the end of the read and is filled in from the germline J gene. This chain connects TRBV20-1 to TRBJ2-7; 13 bases line up with TRBD2. CDR3 length: 15 amino acids. CDR1 and CDR2 from the germline V gene are DFQATT and SNEGSKA (reference sequence). V gave up 5 bases and J gave up 2 bases; unmatched junction bases: 6. The DNA read from the CDR3 is TGCAGTGCTTTCGGACTAGCGGGAGTTACCTACGAG. It is translated as CSAFGLAGVTYE. From start to end, the CDR3 is CSAFGLAGVTYEQYF.

This clone qualifies as medium-sized. The missing CDR3 end, 3 residues past where the read stops, is filled in from the germline J gene. The rearrangement joins TRBV4-1 to TRBJ1-2; the D is unclear. Germline-derived CDR1 and CDR2 are MGHRA and YSYEKL. This CDR3 comprises 17 residues. The CDR3 DNA, read in part, is TGCGCCAGCAGCCAGTCCCCGGACGCGGGGTCCCAAAGAGGC. Translating gives CASSQSPDAGSQRG. The whole CDR3 is CASSQSPDAGSQRGYTF.

This clone was found many times. The CDR3 goes on 3 residues after the read ends, and that part is filled in from the germline J gene. This sequence joins TRBV20-1 and TRBJ1-2; 7 bases fit TRBD1. The trim removed 1 base at V and 7 bases at J, leaving 9 bases unmatched. CDR1 and CDR2 (germline): DFQATT, SNEGSKA (reference sequence). The CDR3 totals 14 residues. CDR3 bases read: TGCAGTGCTAGAGTCGAGGGGGCACCTACTGGC. This translates into CSARVEGAPTG. The complete CDR3 reads CSARVEGAPTGYTF.

Turning to this clone: Read data end 3 residues before the CDR3 end; the end is taken from the germline J gene. This chain connects TRBV5-1 to TRBJ2-7, with D possibly matching TRBD2 (5 bases). The CDR3 has 15 residues. V shed 1 base and J shed 4 bases, with 15 bases lying between them. Germline V CDR1 and CDR2: SGHRS, YFSETQ. The part of the CDR3 DNA that was read is TGCGCCAGCAGCTTGATGAGCGGAGAGGCATACGAG. Protein: CASSLMSGEAYE. The full-length CDR3 reads as CASSLMSGEAYEQYF.

This clone was recorded at least ten times. The CDR3 end lies 3 residues beyond the end of the read and is filled in from the germline J gene. J is TRBJ1-2 and V is TRBV5-6; D is ambiguous. The CDR3 length is 13 residues. V lost 4 bases, J lost 6 bases, and 13 bases lay in between. Germline-derived CDR1 and CDR2 are SGHDT and YYEEEE. CDR3: CASSPGRYDGYTF. CDR3 DNA (partial): TGTGCCAGCAGCCCGGGGAGGTATGATGGC.

This clone has ten or more counts. The read gets to within 3 residues of the CDR3 end, and the germline J gene fills in the rest. The chain links TRBV29-1 to TRBJ2-1; 13 bases match TRBD2. The junction had 4 bases not matched to a gene; V was cut back by 3 bases and J by 2 bases. CDR1 is SQVTM and CDR2 is ANQGSEA in the germline V gene. CDR3 size: 16 residues. This CDR3 reads CSVDLGLAGTYNEQFF. The covered CDR3 bases are TGCAGCGTTGATCTGGGACTAGCGGGAACCTACAATGAG.

This clone showed up many times. CDR3 DNA, as far as it was read: TGTGCCAGCAGCCCGACAACTAGCGGGACGGTTTACAATGAG. Its translation is CASSPTTSGTVYNE. The whole CDR3 protein reads CASSPTTSGTVYNEQFF. The chain combines TRBV7-6 with TRBJ2-1; 10 positions agree with TRBD2. Read data end 3 residues before the CDR3 end; the end is taken from the germline J gene. CDR3 size: 17 residues. CDR1 SGHVS and CDR2 FNYEAQ come from the germline V gene. V shed 5 bases and J 4 bases; nucleotides not matched to a gene: 11.

This clone was recorded a few times. Sequencing ends 3 residues short of the CDR3 end; the germline J gene provides the rest. V is TRBV2 and J is TRBJ1-1; D ambiguous. CDR1 is SNHLY, CDR2 FYNNEI, per germline. The V gene lost 1 base and the J gene lost 7 bases, with 13 bases spanning the gap. There are 14 residues in the CDR3. The CDR3 is CASSEGGLTIEAFF. The CDR3 bases that were read are TGTGCCAGCAGTGAAGGTGGACTCACCATTGAA.

This clone appeared many times. The read terminates 3 residues ahead of where the CDR3 ends, so the germline J gene completes it. This chain links TRBV19 with TRBJ2-1, with TRBD1 identical over 8 bases. CDR3 length: 13 amino acids. After removal of 4 bases from V and 8 bases from J, the junction contained 4 bases not matched to a gene. Germline values: CDR1 LNHDA, CDR2 SQIVND (reference sequence). CDR3 region: CASSTLQGDEQFF. The CDR3 DNA, read in part, is TGTGCCAGTAGTACCCTACAGGGGGATGAG.

This clone was seen ten or more times. The CDR3 is cut off 3 residues early in the read; its end comes from the germline J gene. V usage is TRBV2 and J usage is TRBJ2-1; 11 bases match TRBD2. Germline V gives CDR1 SNHLY, CDR2 FYNNEI. V gave up 8 bases and J gave up 5 bases; unmatched junction bases: 8. The CDR3 extends over 15 amino acids. The sequenced CDR3 bases are TGTGCCAGCGGGGGGCTAGCGGGAGGCGACAATGAG. It is translated as CASGGLAGGDNE. The complete CDR3 sequence is CASGGLAGGDNEQFF.

This clone was detected many times. The observed sequence ends 3 residues before the CDR3 terminus, with the missing tail filled in from the germline J gene. This chain joins TRBV30 and TRBJ1-1; D remains unclear. V lost 3 bases to trimming and J lost 4 bases, with 3 bases between them. CDR3 length equals 10 residues. Germline V gives CDR1 GTSNPN, CDR2 SVGIG (reference sequence). CDR3 bases read: TGTGCCTGGAGAGGCACTGAA. Amino acid sequence: CAWRGTE. The CDR3 reads in full as CAWRGTEAFF.

Many counts were recorded for this clone. CDR3 bases read: TGTGCCAGTAGTATAGGAACTCTCCCCCCAGATACG. It is translated as CASSIGTLPPDT. The complete CDR3 reads CASSIGTLPPDTQYF. The chain combines TRBV19 with TRBJ2-3, with D uncertain. The read stops 3 residues short of the end of the CDR3; the missing end is completed from the germline J gene. The CDR3 spans 15 residues. CDR1 is LNHDA, CDR2 SQIVND, per germline (reference sequence). V lost 1 base and J lost 4, with 12 bases in between.

This clone came up many times. From the germline J gene comes the end of the CDR3, since the read stops 3 residues before it. The V gene is TRBV19, the J gene TRBJ2-1; TRBD2 aligns across 12 bases. This CDR3 is 15 amino acids long. Trimming removed 3 bases from V and 9 bases from J; junction bases left unmatched: 6. Germline V gene sequence: CDR1 LNHDA, CDR2 SQIVND (reference sequence). Here the CDR3 reads CASSILAGGGFEQFF. Incomplete CDR3 DNA: TGTGCCAGTAGTATTCTAGCGGGAGGGGGTTTTGAG.

In its sample, this clone was seen many times. The read halts 3 residues ahead of the CDR3 end, with the missing end drawn from the germline J gene. This chain joins TRBV5-6 and TRBJ2-5; TRBD2 might be the D (5 bases). The ends were cut back, 3 bases at V and 4 bases at J, with 13 bases in the middle. The CDR3 is 14 amino acids. Germline V gene sequence: CDR1 SGHDT, CDR2 YYEEEE. CDR3 sequence reads: CASSSVQAGETQYF. The sequenced CDR3 bases are TGTGCCAGCAGCTCGGTCCAGGCGGGAGAGACC.

This clone was observed many times. The sequence runs out 3 residues before the end of the CDR3; the remainder is reconstructed from the germline J gene. This chain uses TRBV2 with TRBJ2-1; D is unresolved. This CDR3 has 12 residues. Germline V gives CDR1 SNHLY, CDR2 FYNNEI. V lost 8 bases, J lost 5 bases, and 10 bases lay in between. The sequenced part of the CDR3 DNA is TGTGCCAGCTCCGACTGGAACAATGAG. It codes for CASSDWNNE. The whole CDR3 sequence is CASSDWNNEQFF.